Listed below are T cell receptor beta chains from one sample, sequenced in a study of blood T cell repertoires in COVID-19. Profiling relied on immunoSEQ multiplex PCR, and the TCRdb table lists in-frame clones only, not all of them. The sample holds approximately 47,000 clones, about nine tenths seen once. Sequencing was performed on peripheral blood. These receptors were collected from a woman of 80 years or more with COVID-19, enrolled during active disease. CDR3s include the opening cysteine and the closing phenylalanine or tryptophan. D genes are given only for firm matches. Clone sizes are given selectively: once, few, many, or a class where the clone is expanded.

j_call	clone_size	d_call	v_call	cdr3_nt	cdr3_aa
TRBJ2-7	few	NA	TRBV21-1	TGTGCCAGCAGCAAATTTTGTTGGAGGGGATCAAGGGAGCAGTACTTC	CASSKFCWRGSREQYF
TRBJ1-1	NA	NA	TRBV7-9	TGTGCCAGCAGCCGGGAAGACACTGAAGCTTTCTTT	CASSREDTEAFF
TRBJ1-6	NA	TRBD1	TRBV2	TGTGCCAGCAGTGAACTAGGGGACAGGATTACTTCACCCCTCCACTTT	CASSELGDRITSPLHF
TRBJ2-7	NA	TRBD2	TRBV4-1	TGCGCCAGCAGCCCAAGGGCCCTCCTAGCGGGGGGATTATCCTACGAGCAGTACTTC	CASSPRALLAGGLSYEQYF
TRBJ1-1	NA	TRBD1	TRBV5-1	TGCGCCAGCAGCCGACAGGGGGCGGAGACTGAAGCTTTCTTT	CASSRQGAETEAFF
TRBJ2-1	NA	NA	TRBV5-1	TGCGCCAGCAGCTTGGCCCGGCAGGGGACCCTCTATGAGCAGTTCTTC	CASSLARQGTLYEQFF
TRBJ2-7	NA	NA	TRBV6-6	TGTGCCAGCAGTTTGGGTGGCGGGAACTCCTACGAGCAGTACTTC	CASSLGGGNSYEQYF
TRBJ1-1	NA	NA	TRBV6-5	TGTGCCAGCAGTTACTCAATAATAAGCGCGACTGAAGCTTTCTTT	CASSYSIISATEAFF
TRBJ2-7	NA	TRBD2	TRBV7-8	TGTGCCAGCAGCCTCCCGCTCTCGGGACTAGCGGGCCTGACCTACGAGCAGTACTTC	CASSLPLSGLAGLTYEQYF
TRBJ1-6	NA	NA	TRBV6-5	TGTGCCAGCTTGGCGGGGCATAATTCACCCCTCCACTTT	CASLAGHNSPLHF
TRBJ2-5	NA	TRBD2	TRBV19	TGTGCCAGTAGTACTCCGGGACTAGTCAGGGAGACCCAGTACTTC	CASSTPGLVRETQYF
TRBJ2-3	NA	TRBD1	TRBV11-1	TGTGCCAGCAGTAGTGTACAGGGGGCAGCGGATACGCAGTATTTT	CASSSVQGAADTQYF
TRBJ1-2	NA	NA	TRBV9	TGTGCCAGCAGCCCGAGCCGGGGTAACTATGGCTACACCTTC	CASSPSRGNYGYTF
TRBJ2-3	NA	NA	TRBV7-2	TGTGCCAGCAGCTTAGTCCGGGGGAGTCCAGATACGCAGTATTTT	CASSLVRGSPDTQYF
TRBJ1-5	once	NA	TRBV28	TGTGCCAGCAGTAGCTACGGTACAGGGCGCGGGAATCAGCCCCAGCATTTT	CASSSYGTGRGNQPQHF
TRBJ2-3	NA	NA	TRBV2	TGTGCCAGCAGTGCAGAGGGGGAATTGAGGACAGATACGCAGTATTTT	CASSAEGELRTDTQYF
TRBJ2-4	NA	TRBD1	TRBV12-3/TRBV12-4	TGTGCCAGCAGCCGGGACAGGGAAAACATTCAGTACTTC	CASSRDRENIQYF
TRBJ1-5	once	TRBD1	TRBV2	TGTGCCAGCAGTGGACCGGGACAGTACAATCAGCCCCAGCATTTT	CASSGPGQYNQPQHF
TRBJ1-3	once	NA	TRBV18	TGTGCCAGCTCACGGGAGGGAAGGGCCTCCGGAGGCAACACCATATATTTT	CASSREGRASGGNTIYF
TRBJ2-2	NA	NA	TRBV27	TGTGCCAGCAGTCCTAGTCATGTTCCCGCGGGGCGGGGCACCGGGGAGCTGTTTTTT	CASSPSHVPAGRGTGELFF
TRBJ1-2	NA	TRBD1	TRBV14	TGTGCCAGCAGCGTCCGGGACAGGGGACACTATGGCTACACCTTC	CASSVRDRGHYGYTF
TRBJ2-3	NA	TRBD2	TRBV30	TGTGCCTGGGAACTAGCGGGACTCAGAGGTACGCAGTATTTT	CAWELAGLRGTQYF
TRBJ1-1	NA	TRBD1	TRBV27	TGTGCCAGCAGTCCGAGACAGGGGGCCCCGAACACTGAAGCTTTCTTT	CASSPRQGAPNTEAFF
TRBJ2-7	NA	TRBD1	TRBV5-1	TGCGCCAGCAGCCCCGGACAGGGTGGCCCCTACGAGCAGTACTTC	CASSPGQGGPYEQYF
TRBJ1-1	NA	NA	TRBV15	TGTGCCACCAGCAGAGGAATCCCCGAGAAAGCTTTCTTT	CATSRGIPEKAFF
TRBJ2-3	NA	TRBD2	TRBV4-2	TGTGCCAGCAGCCCCCTAGCGGGAGAACCCACAGATACGCAGTATTTT	CASSPLAGEPTDTQYF
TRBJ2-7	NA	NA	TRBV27	TGTGCCAGCAGTTTTCCTCCCCGTTACGAGCAGTACTTC	CASSFPPRYEQYF
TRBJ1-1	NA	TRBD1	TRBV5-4	TGTGCCAGCAGCTCGGACAGGAGACTGAACACTGAAGCTTTCTTT	CASSSDRRLNTEAFF
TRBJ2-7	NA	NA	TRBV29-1	TGCAGCGCCATACTTCCCGACAGGCGCTACGAGCAGTACTTC	CSAILPDRRYEQYF
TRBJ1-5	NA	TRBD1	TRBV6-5	TGTGCCAGCAGTCGGACAGGGGCGAATCAGCCCCAGCATTTT	CASSRTGANQPQHF
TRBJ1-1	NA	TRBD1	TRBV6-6	TGTGCCAGCAGTCCCTGGACAGGGGAAGGTCTGGCTTTCTTT	CASSPWTGEGLAFF
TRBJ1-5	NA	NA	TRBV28	TGTGCCAGCACTTCCCCCCATCAGCCCCAGCATTTT	CASTSPHQPQHF
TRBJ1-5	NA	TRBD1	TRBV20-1	TGCAGTGCTAGTTACGGGACAGCTAGCAATCAGCCCCAGCATTTT	CSASYGTASNQPQHF
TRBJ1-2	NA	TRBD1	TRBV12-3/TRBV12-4	TGTGCCAGCAGTTTCGACAGGGATGGCTACACCTTC	CASSFDRDGYTF
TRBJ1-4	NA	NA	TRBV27	TGTGCCAGCAGTCCTGCAACTAATGAAAAACTGTTTTTT	CASSPATNEKLFF
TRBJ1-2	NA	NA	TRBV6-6	TGTGCCAGCAGTACCGGGAGTAACTATGGCTACACCTTC	CASSTGSNYGYTF
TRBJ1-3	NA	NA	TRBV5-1	TGCGCCAGCAGCGAGGGAAACACCATATATTTT	CASSEGNTIYF